These T cell receptor beta chains were read from a single sample in a study of blood T cell repertoires in COVID-19. The method was immunoSEQ multiplex PCR; TCRdb's version includes in-frame clones alone and lacks a portion of them. The sample holds approximately 52,000 clones, roughly 80% seen once. Sequencing input: peripheral blood. The receptors were gathered from a woman of 80 years or more with acute or convalescent COVID-19. CDR3s include the opening cysteine and the closing phenylalanine or tryptophan. The D gene is left open where the match is weak. Only part of the rows carry a size: once, few, many, or a class if the clone is expanded.

j_gene,v_gene,abundance,d_gene,CDR3nt,CDR3aa
TRBJ2-3,TRBV10-3,NA,TRBD2,TGTGCCATCAGTGATGGGGGGGTAAGCACAGATACGCAGTATTTT,CAISDGGVSTDTQYF
TRBJ2-7,TRBV4-2,few,NA,TGTGCCAGCAGCCAAGATCCTGGTCTGACTAGCGAGCAGTACTTC,CASSQDPGLTSEQYF
TRBJ2-7,TRBV7-6,once,NA,TGTGCCAGCAGCTTAGAGGAGGGTTCCTACGAGCAGTACTTC,CASSLEEGSYEQYF
TRBJ2-2,TRBV3-1/TRBV3-2,NA,TRBD1,TGTGCCAGCAGCACCCAACAGGGGGCGCTGGGGGAGCTGTTTTTT,CASSTQQGALGELFF
TRBJ1-4,TRBV6-5,NA,NA,TGTGCCAGCCACGGGAGGCAGACAACTAATGAAAAACTGTTTTTT,CASHGRQTTNEKLFF
TRBJ1-6,TRBV21-1,NA,NA,TGTGCCAGCAAAAGTGGTTGGGACAGGGTCACACCCCTCCACTTT,CASKSGWDRVTPLHF
TRBJ2-3,TRBV6-5,NA,NA,TGTGCCAGCAGGACCCGGAGCACGAGTAGAGATACGCAGTATTTT,CASRTRSTSRDTQYF
TRBJ2-7,TRBV19,once,TRBD2,TGTGCCAGTAGTATTCTGGGACCTTCTGGGAAGCGGGGGCCCCGATCCTACGAGCAGTACTTC,CASSILGPSGKRGPRSYEQYF
TRBJ2-5,TRBV6-1,once,TRBD2,TGTGCCAGCAATCGCGGGGGAGAGACCCAGTACTTC,CASNRGGETQYF
TRBJ1-5,TRBV24-1,NA,NA,TGTGCCACCAGTGATGCTCGCAGGGGAAGCAATCAGCCCCAGCATTTT,CATSDARRGSNQPQHF
TRBJ1-3,TRBV5-4,NA,TRBD1,TGTGCCAGCAGCTTAGAGCCGCCAGGGGGCACGGGAAACACCATATATTTT,CASSLEPPGGTGNTIYF
TRBJ1-6,TRBV7-8,NA,NA,TGTGCCAGCAGCTTAGCGGGCAAGTCCTATAATTCACCCCTCCACTTT,CASSLAGKSYNSPLHF
TRBJ1-5,TRBV4-1,NA,NA,TGCGCCAGCAGCACACCGGGGGAGTATCAGCCCCAGCATTTT,CASSTPGEYQPQHF
TRBJ2-6,TRBV2,NA,TRBD1,TGTGCCAGCAGGACAGGGATCACTGGGGCCAACGTCCTGACTTTC,CASRTGITGANVLTF
TRBJ1-3,TRBV4-1,NA,NA,TGCGCCAGCCGGGGGGGGGCCGCACAAAACACCATATATTTT,CASRGGAAQNTIYF
TRBJ2-2,TRBV6-1,NA,TRBD2,TGTGCCAGCAGTGAAAATCTAGCGGGGGGTGCGAACACCGGGGAGCTGTTTTTT,CASSENLAGGANTGELFF
TRBJ2-7,TRBV12-5,NA,TRBD1,TGTGCTAGTGGTAGGGACAGGGGGGCCTACGAGCAGTACTTC,CASGRDRGAYEQYF